This T cell receptor (beta chain) was captured by sequencing in a study of neoadjuvant anti-PD-1 for oral cavity cancer. Data came from immunoSEQ multiplex PCR; TCRdb stores just in-frame clones and leaves some out. The repertoire holds some 14,000 clones, with about 70% as singletons. The V gene's germline CDR1 is SGHTS and CDR2 YDEGEE. The V and J ends lost 0 bases and 5 bases respectively, with 14 bases between them. CDR3 length equals 15 residues. Sequenced here: PBMCs, sampled before nivolumab (anti-PD-1) treatment. The TCR sequence derives from a person between 40 and 85 years old with oral cavity squamous cell carcinoma. The genes are TRBV5-8 and TRBJ1-2; D is undetermined. The CDR3 bases are TGTGCCAGCAGCTTGGCCCGTTGGGTTGGTTATGGCTACACCTTC. It encodes CASSLARWVGYGYTF.